This TCR beta chain was obtained from a study of T cell responses to AZD1222 COVID-19 vaccine. Study outcomes and limitations: As reported, nearly half of all spike-specific TCRs target variant regions that are unmutated.

CDR1 is SGHVS, CDR2 FQNEAQ, per germline. The CDR3 consists of 12 residues. The ends were cut back, 5 bases at V and 6 bases at J, with 10 bases in the middle. Of note for this clone: Its antigen is still unknown.

Method: immunoSEQ multiplex PCR; TCRdb's copy keeps in-frame clones and lacks some. This sample has 120,000 to 150,000 clones, with approximately 93% found just once. The starting material was peripheral blood, obtained on day 0 of MenACWY control vaccination. The receptor's source is an adult in good health. This chain connects TRBV7-8 to TRBJ1-2; unclear D gene. Here the CDR3 reads CASSLYGDGYTF. The CDR3 nucleotides are TGTGCCAGCAGCCTATACGGAGATGGCTACACCTTC.